This entry lists 18 T cell receptor beta chains sequenced from one sample in a study of Tregs in tolerant kidney transplant recipients. The repertoire was sequenced with immunoSEQ multiplex PCR; TCRdb's copy has only in-frame clones and lacks some. The repertoire includes under 95,000 clones, around 93% of them detected once, and about 0.34% sits in the top ten. The specimen comprised Tregs from blood, sampled before the transplant. These receptors were taken from a human donor who received a combined kidney and bone marrow transplant.

CDR3 nucleotide sequence: TGTGCCAGCAGACCCCAACCTGGGTCCGGGGAGCTGTTTTTT. Translated: CASRPQPGSGELFF. The chain uses TRBV27 and TRBJ2-2, with D unclear. CDR1 and CDR2 (germline): MNHEY, SMNVEV (reference sequence). Between the trimmed V and J ends, which lost 6 bases and 6 bases, there was a span of 14 bases. This CDR3 has 14 residues.

The chain joins TRBV14 to TRBJ2-7; no clear D. Germline CDR1 reads SGHDN; CDR2 reads FVKESK. The CDR3 has 12 residues. Trimming removed 3 bases at V and 4 bases at J, with 7 bases between. The CDR3 reads CASSQTSYEQYF. CDR3 DNA: TGTGCCAGCAGCCAGACGAGTTACGAGCAGTACTTC. The full variable domain, with the rest looked up from reference TRBV14 and TRBJ2-7, is EAGVTQFPSHSVIEKGQTVTLRCDPISGHDNLYWYRRVMGKEIKFLLHFVKESKQDESGMPNNRFLAERTGGTYSTLKVQPAELEDSGVYFCASSQTSYEQYFGPGTRLTVT.

The chain recombines TRBV10-3 with TRBJ2-7; 9 bases agree with TRBD2. V lost 7 bases and J lost 4; bases outside the gene matches: 8. CDR1 is ENHRY and CDR2 is SYGVKD in the germline V gene. This CDR3 comprises 14 residues. In nucleotides, the CDR3 is TGTGCCATCACCGACGGTAGCGGGAGTTACGAGCAGTACTTC. As protein: CAITDGSGSYEQYF.

The J gene is TRBJ1-2, the V gene TRBV9, with TRBD1 matching over 8 bases. V lost 4 bases, J lost 4 bases, and 3 bases stayed unmatched. The CDR3 is 13 amino acids. CDR1 and CDR2 from the germline V gene are SGDLS and YYNGEE. The CDR3 coding sequence is TGTGCCAGCAGCCCAGGACAGGGCTATGGCTACACCTTC. It specifies CASSPGQGYGYTF.

The chain links TRBV19 to TRBJ2-7, with 9 nucleotides matching TRBD1. The germline CDR1 and CDR2 sequences are LNHDA and SQIVND (reference sequence). The junction had 3 bases not matched to a gene; V was cut back by 5 bases and J by 4 bases. The CDR3 loop spans 13 amino acids. CDR3 sequence reads: CASSGTGRYEQYF. The CDR3, as DNA: TGTGCCAGTAGTGGGACAGGGAGATACGAGCAGTACTTC.

This rearrangement joins TRBV4-2 to TRBJ1-4; D is undetermined. V lost 10 bases and J 3 bases, leaving 9 bases between the germline ends. This CDR3 is 12 amino acids long. Per the germline V gene, CDR1 is LGHNA and CDR2 is YNFKEQ. CDR3 amino acids: CATGSANEKLFF. CDR3 sequence (DNA): TGTGCCACCGGCTCAGCTAATGAAAAACTGTTTTTT.

This chain joins TRBV9 and TRBJ1-2, with D perhaps matching TRBD1 (5 bases). Per germline, CDR1 SGDLS and CDR2 YYNGEE. The CDR3 contains 14 residues. V was shortened by 4 bases and J by 4 bases, with 14 bases between the two germline ends. CDR3 in DNA: TGTGCCAGCAGCCTGTCGACAGAGCTCTATGGCTACACCTTC. Its protein is CASSLSTELYGYTF.

The chain recombines TRBV28 with TRBJ1-2, with D possibly being TRBD1 (5 bases). There are 16 residues in the CDR3. Trimming stripped 7 bases from V and 4 bases from J, with 22 bases between. Germline V CDR1 and CDR2: MDHEN, SYDVKM. The chain's CDR3 is CASTLTDSGAGYGYTF. For the CDR3, the DNA is TGTGCCAGCACCTTGACAGACTCCGGGGCGGGCTATGGCTACACCTTC.

The rearrangement links TRBV19 to TRBJ2-7; D is undetermined. The V gene lost 5 bases and the J gene lost 2 bases, with 13 bases spanning the gap. The CDR3 is 14 amino acids. The germline CDR1 and CDR2 sequences are LNHDA and SQIVND (reference sequence). CDR3 bases: TGTGCCAGTAGTGACGGGTCTGGGGCCTACGAGCAGTACTTC. Its translation: CASSDGSGAYEQYF.

The chain recombines TRBV5-6 with TRBJ2-5, with D possibly being TRBD1 (6 bases). CDR3 length equals 15 residues. Germline V gene lookup returns CDR1 SGHDT and CDR2 YYEEEE. V dropped 3 bases and J dropped 5 bases, with 17 bases sitting between them. CDR3 DNA sequence: TGTGCCAGCAGCTCAATGCAGGGGCCTGTGGAGACCCAGTACTTC. It yields the protein CASSSMQGPVETQYF.

The sample holds one count of this clone. V gene TRBV7-9 combines with J gene TRBJ1-2, with D possibly matching TRBD1 (6 bases). With 5 bases removed from V and 8 bases from J, the gap between germline ends came to 15 bases. Germline CDR1 is SEHNR and CDR2 is FQNEAQ (reference sequence). The CDR3 spans 13 residues. The chain's CDR3 is CASSTQGMRGYTF. DNA for the CDR3: TGTGCCAGCAGCACACAGGGAATGCGAGGCTACACCTTC.

CDR3 sequence reads: CASSEMGVGTDTQYF. The CDR3 DNA sequence: TGTGCCAGCAGTGAAATGGGCGTAGGCACAGATACGCAGTATTTT. This chain links TRBV6-1 with TRBJ2-3; no clear D. The CDR3 length is 15 residues. V lost 2 bases and J lost 1, with 10 bases in between. The germline CDR1 and CDR2 sequences are MNHNS and SASEGT.

This chain uses TRBV7-2 with TRBJ2-7; D unclear. V gave up 5 bases and J gave up 0 bases, with 11 bases separating them. CDR1 and CDR2 (germline): SGHTA, FQGNSA. This CDR3 region has 14 residues. CDR3: CASSPLGTSYEQYF. The CDR3 nucleotides read TGTGCCAGCAGCCCACTTGGCACCTCCTACGAGCAGTACTTC.

J is TRBJ2-7 and V is TRBV6-6; 7 bases match TRBD1. The CDR3 is made up of 15 amino acids. From germline, CDR1 is MNHNY and CDR2 SVGAGI (reference sequence). After removal of 5 bases from V and 3 bases from J, the junction contained 10 bases not matched to a gene. For the CDR3, the DNA is TGTGCCAGCAGTCAGAGACAGGGTCTCAACTACGAGCAGTACTTC. Protein sequence: CASSQRQGLNYEQYF.

This chain connects TRBV7-2 to TRBJ2-1; TRBD2 might be the D (5 bases). There are 15 residues in the CDR3. Germline V CDR1 and CDR2: SGHTA, FQGNSA. The V end lost 2 bases, the J end lost 1 base, and 9 bases lay between the germline ends. The CDR3 region has the DNA TGTGCCAGCAGCTTACAAGCGGCGTCCTACAATGAGCAGTTCTTC. This encodes CASSLQAASYNEQFF.

The J gene is TRBJ2-1, the V gene TRBV7-9, with TRBD2 matching over 12 bases. From germline, CDR1 is SEHNR and CDR2 FQNEAQ (reference sequence). The J segment lost 3 bases and the V segment lost 5 bases, leaving 11 bases of the junction unmatched. This CDR3 is 18 amino acids long. CDR3 in DNA: TGTGCCAGCAGCCAAAGACTAGCGGGAGCTGTCGGCTACAATGAGCAGTTCTTC. Its protein product is CASSQRLAGAVGYNEQFF.

The chain carries TRBV7-9 and TRBJ1-2; no definite D call. V was cut by 1 base and J by 6 bases, with 9 bases left in between. Germline V lookup: CDR1 SEHNR, CDR2 FQNEAQ (reference sequence). The CDR3 length is 13 residues. CDR3 bases: TGTGCCAGCAGCTTAGGTAACTTCGATGGCTACACCTTC. Translation gives CASSLGNFDGYTF.

This sequence joins TRBV2 and TRBJ1-5; D may be TRBD1 (5 bases). CDR1 is SNHLY, CDR2 FYNNEI, per germline. The CDR3 sequence is 14 residues long. V shed 5 bases and J shed 3 bases, with 11 bases lying between them. The CDR3 protein is CASSPDRNNQPQHF. The DNA for the CDR3 is TGTGCCAGCAGTCCTGACAGAAACAATCAGCCCCAGCATTTT. Looking up the rest from reference TRBV2 and TRBJ1-5 gives the full variable domain: EPEVTQTPSHQVTQMGQEVILRCVPISNHLYFYWYRQILGQKVEFLVSFYNNEISEKSEIFDDQFSVERPDGSNFTLKIRSTKLEDSAMYFCASSPDRNNQPQHFGDGTRLSIL.